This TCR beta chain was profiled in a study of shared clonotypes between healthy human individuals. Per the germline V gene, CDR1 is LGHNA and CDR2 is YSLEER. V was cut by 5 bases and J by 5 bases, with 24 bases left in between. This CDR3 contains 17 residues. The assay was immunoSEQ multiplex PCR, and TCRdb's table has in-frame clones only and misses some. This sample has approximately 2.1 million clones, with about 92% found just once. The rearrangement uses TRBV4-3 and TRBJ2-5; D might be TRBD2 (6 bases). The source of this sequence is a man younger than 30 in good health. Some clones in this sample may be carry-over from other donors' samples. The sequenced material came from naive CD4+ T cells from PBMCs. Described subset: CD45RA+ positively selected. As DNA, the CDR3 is TGCGCCAGCAGCTCCCAACTGGGAGGCGGGCCAGGGGAGACCCAGTACTTC. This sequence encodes CASSSQLGGGPGETQYF.